This TCR beta chain was identified in a study of glioma-infiltrating T cells after dendritic cell vaccination. Looking at the study overall: Glioblastoma patients came from Phase I and II dendritic cell vaccination trials.

Time point described: after dendritic cell vaccination, including at tumor progression/relapse. Primers: 60 V beta forward and 13 J beta reverse. The repertoire was sequenced with immunoSEQ multiplex PCR; TCRdb's copy has only in-frame clones and lacks some. The sample has fewer than 90,000 clones, 75% to 90% seen once; the top ten hold around 6.5%. Unmatched junction bases numbered 11, after V lost 4 bases and J lost 1 base. Germline values: CDR1 SGHAT, CDR2 FQNNGV. The CDR3 has 17 residues. The sequences come from blood, collected after dendritic cell vaccination. This receptor was obtained from a human donor with glioblastoma. The chain recombines TRBV11-2 with TRBJ1-2, with 8 bases that match TRBD1. The DNA of the CDR3 is TGTGCCAGCAGCTCGTTGCGGACAGGGCGTCTTAACTATGGCTACACCTTC. This sequence encodes CASSSLRTGRLNYGYTF.